These 32 T cell receptor beta chains originate from one sample sequenced in a study of T cells in women clearing cervical HPV infection. Using immunoSEQ multiplex PCR, the repertoire was profiled, and TCRdb retains in-frame clones only, with some absent. The sample table includes roughly 12,000 clones. The specimen was blood buffy coat. The receptors were gathered from a woman aged 18-70 years with a cervical HPV16 infection that either progressed to CIN3+ or cleared (not recorded which).

A word on this clone: The read terminates 3 residues before the CDR3 end, so the remaining end is supplied by the germline J gene. This chain connects TRBV9 to TRBJ1-4, with unresolved D. V lost 4 bases and J 8 bases, leaving 15 bases between the germline ends. CDR1 and CDR2 from the germline V gene are SGDLS and YYNGEE. The length of the CDR3 is 14 residues. The CDR3 sequence is CASSRHGVGEKLFF. The sequenced part of the CDR3 DNA is TGTGCCAGCAGCCGACACGGGGTTGGGGAAAAA.

Concerning this clone itself: The read terminates 3 residues before the CDR3 end, so the remaining end is supplied by the germline J gene. This chain uses TRBV7-2 with TRBJ1-2, with D possibly being TRBD1 (5 bases). The CDR3 spans 15 residues. CDR1 is SGHTA and CDR2 is FQGNSA in the germline V gene. Trimming took off 3 bases at V and 4 bases at J, with 15 bases between the two ends. The sequenced part of the CDR3 DNA is TGTGCCAGCAGCTTCAGCGGGACCTCCGGCTATGGC. Its translation: CASSFSGTSGYG. The full-length CDR3 reads as CASSFSGTSGYGYTF.

Concerning this clone itself: The DNA ends 3 residues before the CDR3 does, and the rest of the CDR3 is filled in from the germline J gene. The chain links TRBV5-1 to TRBJ1-2; TRBD1 might be the D (6 bases). The CDR3 has 14 amino acids. The V end lost 0 bases, the J end lost 0 bases, and 6 bases lay between the germline ends. The V gene's germline CDR1 is SGHRS and CDR2 YFSETQ. This CDR3 is CASSLGQANYGYTF. The sequenced CDR3 bases are TGCGCCAGCAGCTTGGGACAGGCTAACTATGGC.

As concerns this clone: The observed sequence ends 3 residues before the CDR3 terminus, with the missing tail filled in from the germline J gene. J is TRBJ2-1 and V is TRBV5-1, with D perhaps matching TRBD1 or TRBD2 (5 bases each). The V gene's germline CDR1 is SGHRS and CDR2 YFSETQ. The CDR3 is 19 residues long. V was pared by 1 base and J by 0 bases, with 20 bases between. The CDR3 DNA, read in part, is TGCGCCAGCAGCTTGCCCCCAGGGAAGACTGGGAGCTCCTACAATGAG. It translates to CASSLPPGKTGSSYNE. The whole CDR3 sequence reads CASSLPPGKTGSSYNEQFF. Combining the CDR3 with reference TRBV5-1 and TRBJ2-1 gives the whole variable domain KAGVTQTPRYLIKTRGQQVTLSCSPISGHRSVSWYQQTPGQGLQFLFEYFSETQRNKGNFPGRFSGRQFSNSRSEMNVSTLELGDSALYLCASSLPPGKTGSSYNEQFFGPGTRLTVL.

In regard to this clone: The missing CDR3 end, 3 residues past where the read stops, is filled in from the germline J gene. The chain has TRBV5-1 and TRBJ2-4; the match to TRBD2 covers 9 bases. In germline, CDR1 is SGHRS, CDR2 YFSETQ. The CDR3 length is 13 residues. CDR3: CASSLEAGGPQYF. The sequenced part of the CDR3 DNA is TGCGCCAGCAGCTTGGAGGCGGGGGGGCCT.

Comments on this clone: The DNA ends 3 residues before the CDR3 does, and the rest of the CDR3 is filled in from the germline J gene. The chain uses TRBV4-2 and TRBJ2-7; D is ambiguous. The CDR3 is 11 residues long. From germline, CDR1 is LGHNA and CDR2 YNFKEQ. Trimming took 2 bases from V and 3 from J, leaving 2 bases between them. The CDR3 region is CASSQHYEQYF. The CDR3 bases that were read are TGTGCCAGCAGCCAACACTACGAG.

With respect to this clone: The read halts 3 residues ahead of the CDR3 end, with the missing end drawn from the germline J gene. The chain links TRBV11-2 to TRBJ2-1; D gene unclear. V was trimmed by 0 bases and J by 8 bases, leaving 14 bases between them. The CDR3 has 15 amino acids. Germline V gene sequence: CDR1 SGHAT, CDR2 FQNNGV. The covered CDR3 bases are TGTGCCAGCAGCTTAGATCTGGCGGCTAGACATGAG. Protein: CASSLDLAARHE. The CDR3 in full is CASSLDLAARHEQFF.

Note on this clone: The CDR3 extends 3 residues past the end of the read, so its final part is completed from the germline J gene. The V gene is TRBV5-1, the J gene TRBJ2-7; D is undetermined. The CDR3 loop spans 15 amino acids. V was trimmed by 4 bases and J by 2 bases, leaving 16 bases between them. Germline V lookup: CDR1 SGHRS, CDR2 YFSETQ. The CDR3 region is CASSLENNPAYEQYF. The sequenced part of the CDR3 DNA is TGCGCCAGCAGCCTCGAAAACAACCCTGCCTACGAG.

A word on this clone: The read stops 3 residues short of the end of the CDR3; the missing end is completed from the germline J gene. The chain employs TRBV2 and TRBJ1-5; D is uncertain. Trimming took 7 bases from V and 0 from J, leaving 10 bases between them. CDR1 and CDR2 from the germline V gene are SNHLY and FYNNEI. The CDR3 has 14 amino acids. The covered CDR3 bases are TGTGCCAGCACCGAGGGTTATAGCAATCAGCCC. This translates into CASTEGYSNQP. The complete CDR3 reads CASTEGYSNQPQHF.

With respect to this clone: The read gets to within 3 residues of the CDR3 end, and the germline J gene fills in the rest. The rearrangement uses TRBV6-1 and TRBJ2-3, with D tentatively TRBD1 (6 bases). The germline CDR1 and CDR2 sequences are MNHNS and SASEGT. The CDR3 consists of 14 residues. The CDR3: CASSEERGNQPQYF. The sequenced part of the CDR3 DNA is TGTGCCAGCAGTGAAGAGAGGGGGAATCAGCCG.

This clone is labeled medium-sized (0.01 to 0.1%) based on frequency. The CDR3 goes on 3 residues after the read ends, and that part is filled in from the germline J gene. The chain combines TRBV4-1 with TRBJ2-7; 12 bases are a match to TRBD1. CDR3 length: 15 residues. V lost 2 bases, J lost 6 bases, and 5 bases stayed unmatched. Per germline, CDR1 MGHRA and CDR2 YSYEKL. The sequenced part of the CDR3 DNA is TGCGCCAGCAGCCAAACCGGGACAGGGGGCTTCGAG. The encoded protein is CASSQTGTGGFE. The whole CDR3 protein is CASSQTGTGGFEQYF.

This clone ranks as medium-sized (0.01 to 0.1%) in terms of frequency. The read finishes 3 residues shy of the CDR3 end, and the germline J gene is used to complete it. The chain has TRBV29-1 and TRBJ1-1; TRBD1 matches 7 bases. With 3 bases clipped from V and 1 base from J, the junction kept 2 bases outside the gene matches. The CDR3 is 13 residues long. Germline V gene lookup returns CDR1 SQVTM and CDR2 ANQGSEA. The CDR3 reads CSVDQGGNTEAFF. The CDR3 bases that were read are TGCAGCGTTGATCAGGGGGGGAACACTGAA.

As for this clone: From the germline J gene comes the end of the CDR3, since the read stops 3 residues before it. V usage is TRBV7-6 and J usage is TRBJ2-2; D gene ambiguous. This CDR3 spans 13 amino acids. V lost 3 bases and J lost 6, with 8 bases in between. Germline-derived CDR1 and CDR2 are SGHVS and FNYEAQ. Partial CDR3 DNA: TGTGCCAGCAGCTTCGGGTCAGCCGGGGAG. Residues: CASSFGSAGE. The whole CDR3 protein reads CASSFGSAGELFF.

On this clone: The read stops 3 residues short of the end of the CDR3; the missing end is completed from the germline J gene. The rearrangement uses TRBV6-4 and TRBJ2-7; 13 positions agree with TRBD2. This CDR3 has 16 amino acids. Trimming took 6 bases from V and 2 from J; bases not matched to a gene: 7. Per germline, CDR1 MRHNA and CDR2 SNTAGT. The CDR3 sequence is CASSFPGTSGTYEQYF. The CDR3 bases that were read are TGTGCCAGCAGCTTCCCCGGGACTAGCGGGACCTACGAG.

About this clone: The CDR3 end lies 3 residues beyond the end of the read and is filled in from the germline J gene. This chain links TRBV7-9 with TRBJ2-4, with D possibly matching TRBD1 (6 bases). The germline V gene has CDR1 SEHNR and CDR2 FQNEAQ (reference sequence). This CDR3 is 15 amino acids long. The CDR3 reads CASSRDRLSLDGQYF. The part of the CDR3 DNA that was read is TGTGCCAGCAGCCGAGACAGGTTAAGCTTGGATGGT.

Concerning this clone: The sequenced fragment ends 3 residues before the CDR3 boundary, so the rest is inferred from the germline J gene. The chain links TRBV11-2 to TRBJ1-1, with a possible D match to TRBD1 (5 bases). The CDR3 covers 13 residues. In germline, CDR1 is SGHAT, CDR2 FQNNGV. V was trimmed by 5 bases and J by 3 bases, leaving 10 bases between them. The CDR3: CASSVRGDTEAFF. The CDR3 bases that were read are TGTGCCAGCAGCGTAAGGGGTGACACTGAA.

Of note for this clone: The CDR3 end is not reached by the read, which stops 3 residues before it; the germline J gene fills it in. This rearrangement joins TRBV5-1 to TRBJ1-2, with TRBD1 matching 8 bases. From germline, CDR1 is SGHRS and CDR2 YFSETQ. The CDR3 extends over 14 amino acids. CDR3 region: CASSLGTGPGSYTF. The DNA read from the CDR3 is TGCGCCAGCAGCTTGGGGACAGGGCCGGGTAGC.

As to this clone: The CDR3 extends 3 residues past the end of the read, so its final part is completed from the germline J gene. The chain is built from TRBV30 and TRBJ1-4; D is unresolved. Germline V lookup: CDR1 GTSNPN, CDR2 SVGIG (reference sequence). The CDR3 has 17 amino acids. V dropped 2 bases and J dropped 0 bases, with 16 bases sitting between them. The CDR3 DNA, read in part, is TGTGCCTGGAGTCGGTCGGCAGGCCCTGCAACTAATGAAAAA. Translation gives CAWSRSAGPATNEK. The whole CDR3 sequence reads CAWSRSAGPATNEKLFF.

A remark on this clone: The CDR3 end lies 3 residues beyond the end of the read and is filled in from the germline J gene. The chain is built from TRBV30 and TRBJ2-7, with D possibly TRBD2 on 7 matching bases. Germline loops: CDR1 GTSNPN, CDR2 SVGIG (reference sequence). The CDR3 has 14 amino acids. Trimming removed 5 bases from V and 0 bases from J, with 14 bases in between. CDR3 amino acids: CAWGRGAHSYEQYF. CDR3 DNA (partial): TGTGCCTGGGGACGGGGGGCCCACTCCTACGAG.

Worth noting for this clone: The CDR3 extends 3 residues past the end of the read, so its final part is completed from the germline J gene. This chain uses TRBV11-3 with TRBJ1-1; D might be TRBD1 (6 bases). V dropped 5 bases and J dropped 3 bases, with 10 bases sitting between them. The V gene's germline CDR1 is SGHNT and CDR2 YENEEA. The CDR3 consists of 13 residues. Here the CDR3 reads CASSKQGDTEAFF. The DNA read from the CDR3 is TGTGCCAGCAGCAAACAGGGAGACACTGAA.

For this clone: The read falls 3 residues short of the CDR3 end, and the missing part is taken from the germline J gene. V usage is TRBV7-9 and J usage is TRBJ2-3; D may be TRBD2 (6 bases). The CDR3 is made up of 15 amino acids. The V gene lost 5 bases and the J gene lost 2 bases, with 14 bases spanning the gap. Germline V gene sequence: CDR1 SEHNR, CDR2 FQNEAQ (reference sequence). CDR3 loop: CASSPDWGDTDTQYF. The sequenced part of the CDR3 DNA is TGTGCCAGCAGCCCCGACTGGGGGGACACAGATACG.

CDR3 bases read: TGTGCCAGTAGTATACAGGGTACTAACACCGGGGAG. Its protein product is CASSIQGTNTGE. The whole CDR3 sequence reads CASSIQGTNTGELFF. This chain links TRBV19 with TRBJ2-2; TRBD1 might be the D (5 bases). The read gets to within 3 residues of the CDR3 end, and the germline J gene fills in the rest. The V end was cut by 2 bases, the J end by 2 bases, with 9 bases between. The CDR3 spans 15 residues. Germline-derived CDR1 and CDR2 are LNHDA and SQIVND (reference sequence).

Note on this clone: The read is 3 residues too short to cover the CDR3 end, so that end is filled in from the germline J gene. The rearrangement links TRBV5-6 to TRBJ2-7; TRBD1 aligns across 7 bases. This CDR3 comprises 15 residues. The V gene's germline CDR1 is SGHDT and CDR2 YYEEEE. The J segment lost 3 bases and the V segment lost 0 bases, leaving 6 bases of the junction unmatched. The part of the CDR3 DNA that was read is TGTGCCAGCAGCTTGGCGCAGGGGGTTATCTACGAG. As protein: CASSLAQGVIYE. The whole CDR3 sequence reads CASSLAQGVIYEQYF. Complete variable domain (other parts from reference TRBV5-6 and TRBJ2-7): DAGVTQSPTHLIKTRGQQVTLRCSPKSGHDTVSWYQQALGQGPQFIFQYYEEEERQRGNFPDRFSGHQFPNYSSELNVNALLLGDSALYLCASSLAQGVIYEQYFGPGTRLTVT.

A remark on this clone: Read coverage stops 3 residues before the CDR3 terminus; the germline J gene supplies the remainder. The rearrangement joins TRBV5-1 to TRBJ2-3; TRBD2 aligns across 9 bases. V was pared by 0 bases and J by 2 bases, with 4 bases of the junction left unmatched. The CDR3 covers 16 residues. Germline V lookup: CDR1 SGHRS, CDR2 YFSETQ. CDR3 in amino acids: CASSLVLAGDTDTQYF. Incomplete CDR3 DNA: TGCGCCAGCAGCTTGGTACTAGCGGGTGACACAGATACG.

Concerning this clone itself: The read ends 3 residues shy of where the CDR3 ends; the end is completed using the germline J gene. This chain links TRBV5-5 with TRBJ2-1, with 8 positions matching TRBD2. Germline V gene sequence: CDR1 SGHKS, CDR2 YYEKEE (reference sequence). The length of the CDR3 is 15 residues. J gave up 3 bases and V 0 bases, and 2 bases lay outside the gene matches. The CDR3 bases that were read are TGTGCCAGCAGCTTGGCCGGGACTAGCTACAATGAG. This codes for CASSLAGTSYNE. The full CDR3 sequence reads CASSLAGTSYNEQFF.

In the case of this clone: The read ends 3 residues shy of where the CDR3 ends; the end is completed using the germline J gene. The V and J genes are TRBV7-2 and TRBJ2-2; 7 nucleotides match TRBD1. The CDR3 is made up of 15 amino acids. Unmatched junction bases numbered 6, after V lost 4 bases and J lost 4 bases. Germline V gene sequence: CDR1 SGHTA, CDR2 FQGNSA. The CDR3 DNA, read in part, is TGTGCCAGCAGCTCTAGGGGGCGTTTCACCGGGGAG. This translates into CASSSRGRFTGE. The entire CDR3 sequence reads CASSSRGRFTGELFF.

CDR3 bases read: TGTGCCAGCAGGCCATCAGGGAGTGGCAATGAG. Translation: CASRPSGSGNE. The CDR3 as a whole reads CASRPSGSGNEQFF. The chain couples TRBV14 to TRBJ2-1; possibly TRBD1 or TRBD2 for D (5 bases each). The read terminates 3 residues ahead of where the CDR3 ends, so the germline J gene completes it. The CDR3 is 14 amino acids. The V end was cut by 6 bases, the J end by 6 bases, with 15 bases between. Germline V gene lookup returns CDR1 SGHDN and CDR2 FVKESK.

The CDR3 protein is CASSLDAGGHNEQFF. The covered CDR3 bases are TGCGCCAGCAGCTTGGATGCGGGGGGGCACAATGAG. The J gene is TRBJ2-1, the V gene TRBV5-1; 9 bases fit TRBD2. The read ends 3 residues shy of where the CDR3 ends; the end is completed using the germline J gene. From germline, CDR1 is SGHRS and CDR2 YFSETQ. This CDR3 spans 15 amino acids. V was pared by 0 bases and J by 5 bases, with 3 bases of the junction left unmatched.

This clone shows up as medium-sized by frequency. The observed sequence ends 3 residues before the CDR3 terminus, with the missing tail filled in from the germline J gene. This chain connects TRBV6-2 or TRBV6-3 to TRBJ2-1; possible D gene TRBD1, 5 bases. Trimming removed 8 bases from V and 9 bases from J, with 11 bases in between. This CDR3 has 11 residues. The germline CDR1 and CDR2 sequences are MNHEY and SVGEGT. The part of the CDR3 DNA that was read is TGTGCCAGCCGTCAGGGCGGTGAG. This sequence encodes CASRQGGE. The whole CDR3 region reads CASRQGGEQFF.

A note on this clone: Its ends do not fully match the called genes, so a read error is possible. The covered CDR3 bases are TGCACCAGCAGCCAAAACCCCGGGACACTTAACTATGGC. The encoded protein is CTSSQNPGTLNYG. The entire CDR3 protein reads CTSSQNPGTLNYGYTF. The rearrangement links TRBV4-1 to TRBJ1-2; perhaps TRBD1 as D (6 bases). The read finishes 3 residues shy of the CDR3 end, and the germline J gene is used to complete it. Germline values: CDR1 MGHRA, CDR2 YSYEKL. The CDR3 is made up of 16 amino acids.

Points on this clone: Coverage ceases 3 residues before the CDR3 finishes, and the germline J gene fills in the end. V and J are TRBV7-2 and TRBJ2-7; D may be TRBD2 (5 bases). Germline V CDR1 and CDR2: SGHTA, FQGNSA. The ends were cut back, 2 bases at V and 4 bases at J, with 12 bases in the middle. The CDR3 runs 14 residues. The sequenced CDR3 bases are TGTGCCAGCAGCTTAATGAGCGGCAATTACGAG. Amino acids: CASSLMSGNYE. The complete CDR3 sequence is CASSLMSGNYEQYF.

About this clone: Read sequence stops 3 residues before the CDR3 end, and the germline J gene provides the missing end. The chain couples TRBV20-1 to TRBJ2-2; the match to TRBD2 covers 7 bases. V gave up 0 bases and J gave up 5 bases; unmatched junction bases: 9. CDR3 length: 16 residues. The germline V gene encodes CDR1 DFQATT and CDR2 SNEGSKA (reference sequence). The covered CDR3 bases are TGCAGTGCTAGAGAGGTCGGCGGGGGAGATACCGGGGAG. It specifies CSAREVGGGDTGE. The full CDR3 protein reads CSAREVGGGDTGELFF.